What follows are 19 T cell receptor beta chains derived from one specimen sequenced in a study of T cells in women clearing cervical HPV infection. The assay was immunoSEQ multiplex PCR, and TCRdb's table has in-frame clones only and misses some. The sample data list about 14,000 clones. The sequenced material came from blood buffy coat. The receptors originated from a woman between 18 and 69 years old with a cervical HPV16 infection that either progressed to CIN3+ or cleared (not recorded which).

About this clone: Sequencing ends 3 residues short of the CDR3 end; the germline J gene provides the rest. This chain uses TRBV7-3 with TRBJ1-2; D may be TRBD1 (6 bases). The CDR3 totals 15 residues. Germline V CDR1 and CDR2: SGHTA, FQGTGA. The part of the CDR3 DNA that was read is TGTGCCAGCAGCTCTACAGGGAAAAGCACAGATACC. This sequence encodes CASSSTGKSTDT. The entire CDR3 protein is CASSSTGKSTDTYTF. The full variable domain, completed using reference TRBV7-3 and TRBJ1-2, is GAGVSQTPSNKVTEKGKYVELRCDPISGHTALYWYRQSLGQGPEFLIYFQGTGAADDSGLPNDRFFAVRPEGSVSTLKIQRTERGDSAVYLCASSSTGKSTDTYTFGSGTRLTVV.

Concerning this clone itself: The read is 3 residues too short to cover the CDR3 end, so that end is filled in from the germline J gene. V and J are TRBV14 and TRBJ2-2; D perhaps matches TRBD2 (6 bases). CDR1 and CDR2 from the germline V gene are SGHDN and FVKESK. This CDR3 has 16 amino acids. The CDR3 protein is CASSQKVGLYNSPLFF. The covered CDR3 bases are TGTGCCAGCAGCCAAAAGGTGGGACTCTATAATTCACCG.

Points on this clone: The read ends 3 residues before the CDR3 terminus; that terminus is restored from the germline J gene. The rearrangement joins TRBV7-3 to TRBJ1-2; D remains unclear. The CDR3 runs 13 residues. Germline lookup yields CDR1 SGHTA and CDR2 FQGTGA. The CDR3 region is CASSTSSGNTYTF. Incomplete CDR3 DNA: TGTGCCAGCAGCACATCTAGCGGAAATACC.

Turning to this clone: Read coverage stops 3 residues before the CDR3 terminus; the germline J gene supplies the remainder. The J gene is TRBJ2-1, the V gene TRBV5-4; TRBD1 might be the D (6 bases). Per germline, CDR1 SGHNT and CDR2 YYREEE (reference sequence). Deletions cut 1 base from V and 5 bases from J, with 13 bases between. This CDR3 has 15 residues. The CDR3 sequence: CASSLSGVRDNEQFF. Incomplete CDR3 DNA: TGTGCCAGCAGCTTGTCAGGGGTCCGGGACAATGAG.

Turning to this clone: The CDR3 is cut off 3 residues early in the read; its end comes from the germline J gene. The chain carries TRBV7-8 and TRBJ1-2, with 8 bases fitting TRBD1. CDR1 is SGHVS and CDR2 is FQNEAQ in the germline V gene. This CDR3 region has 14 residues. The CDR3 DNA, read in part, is TGTGCCAGCAGCTTCCGGGACAGGTTCTACGAC. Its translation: CASSFRDRFYD. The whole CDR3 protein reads CASSFRDRFYDYTF.

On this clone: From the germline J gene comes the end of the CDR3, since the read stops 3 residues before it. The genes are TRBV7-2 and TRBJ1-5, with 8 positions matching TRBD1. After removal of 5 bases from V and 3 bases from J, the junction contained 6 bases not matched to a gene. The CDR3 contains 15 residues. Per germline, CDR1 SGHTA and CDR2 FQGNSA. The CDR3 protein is CASSAQTGVNQPQHF. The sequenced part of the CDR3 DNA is TGTGCCAGCAGCGCGCAGACAGGGGTCAATCAGCCC.

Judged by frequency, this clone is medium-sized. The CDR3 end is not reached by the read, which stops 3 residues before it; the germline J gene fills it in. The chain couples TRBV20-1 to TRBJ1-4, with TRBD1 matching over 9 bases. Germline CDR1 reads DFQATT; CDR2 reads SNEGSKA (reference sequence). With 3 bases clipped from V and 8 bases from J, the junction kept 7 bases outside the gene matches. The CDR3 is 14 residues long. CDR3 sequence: CSARAGTGSEKLFF. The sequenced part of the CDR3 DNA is TGCAGTGCTAGGGCCGGGACAGGGTCCGAAAAA.

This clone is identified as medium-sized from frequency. CDR3 protein: CASSLGTGSGTEAFF. CDR3 DNA (partial): TGTGCCAGCAGCCTAGGGACAGGGTCAGGCACTGAA. The chain employs TRBV5-6 and TRBJ1-1; 9 positions match TRBD1. The read is 3 residues too short to cover the CDR3 end, so that end is filled in from the germline J gene. This CDR3 has 15 residues. The J segment lost 4 bases and the V segment lost 4 bases, leaving 8 bases of the junction unmatched. The germline CDR1 and CDR2 sequences are SGHDT and YYEEEE. Full variable domain (missing parts from reference TRBV5-6 and TRBJ1-1): DAGVTQSPTHLIKTRGQQVTLRCSPKSGHDTVSWYQQALGQGPQFIFQYYEEEERQRGNFPDRFSGHQFPNYSSELNVNALLLGDSALYLCASSLGTGSGTEAFFGQGTRLTVV.

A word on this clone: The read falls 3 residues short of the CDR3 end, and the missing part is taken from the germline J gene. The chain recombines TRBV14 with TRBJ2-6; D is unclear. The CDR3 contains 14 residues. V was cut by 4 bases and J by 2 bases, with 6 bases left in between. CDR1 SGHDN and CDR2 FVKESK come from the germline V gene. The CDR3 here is CASSLVAGANVLTF. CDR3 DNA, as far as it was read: TGTGCCAGCAGCCTGGTAGCTGGGGCCAACGTC.

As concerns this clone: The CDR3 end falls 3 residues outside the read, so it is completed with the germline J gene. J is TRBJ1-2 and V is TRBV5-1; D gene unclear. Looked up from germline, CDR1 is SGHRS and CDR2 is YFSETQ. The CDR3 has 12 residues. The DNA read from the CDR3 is TGCGCCAGCAGCTTGGTTCCAGATACC. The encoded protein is CASSLVPDT. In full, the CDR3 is CASSLVPDTYTF.

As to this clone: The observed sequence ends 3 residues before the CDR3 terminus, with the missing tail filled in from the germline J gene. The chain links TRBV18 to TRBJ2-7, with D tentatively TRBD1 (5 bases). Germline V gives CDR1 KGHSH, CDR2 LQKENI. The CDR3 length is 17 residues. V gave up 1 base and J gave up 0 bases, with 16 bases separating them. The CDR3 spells CASSPRFDSTYSYEQYF. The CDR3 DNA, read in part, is TGTGCCAGCTCACCACGGTTTGACAGTACTTACTCCTACGAG.

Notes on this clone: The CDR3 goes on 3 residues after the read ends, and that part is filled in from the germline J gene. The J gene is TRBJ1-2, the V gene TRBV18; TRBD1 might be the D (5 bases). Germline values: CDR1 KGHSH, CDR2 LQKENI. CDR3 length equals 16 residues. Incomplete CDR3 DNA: TGTGCCAGCTCACCGCCCCTAGCGGGGGGTTACAATGAC. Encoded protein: CASSPPLAGGYND. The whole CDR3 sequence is CASSPPLAGGYNDYTF.

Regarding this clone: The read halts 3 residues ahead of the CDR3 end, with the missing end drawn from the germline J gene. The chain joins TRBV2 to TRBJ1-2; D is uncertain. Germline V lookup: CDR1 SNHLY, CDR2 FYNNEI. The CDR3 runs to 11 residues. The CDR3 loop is CASSVTNDYTF. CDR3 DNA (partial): TGTGCCAGCAGTGTGACAAATGAC.

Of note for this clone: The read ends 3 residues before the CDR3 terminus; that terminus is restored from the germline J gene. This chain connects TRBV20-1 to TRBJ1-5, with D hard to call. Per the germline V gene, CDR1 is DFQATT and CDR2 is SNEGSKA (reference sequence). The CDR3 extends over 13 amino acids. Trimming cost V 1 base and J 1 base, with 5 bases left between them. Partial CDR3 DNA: TGCAGTGCTAGAGTCGGGAGCAATCAGCCC. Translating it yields CSARVGSNQP. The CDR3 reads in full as CSARVGSNQPQHF.

The CDR3: CASGGLAATSEQYF. The sequenced CDR3 bases are TGTGCCAGCGGTGGACTAGCGGCAACCTCCGAG. The chain has TRBV2 and TRBJ2-7, with TRBD2 matching 10 bases. The observed sequence ends 3 residues before the CDR3 terminus, with the missing tail filled in from the germline J gene. V shed 8 bases, J shed 6 bases, and the junction held 10 bases outside the gene matches. Germline CDR1 is SNHLY and CDR2 is FYNNEI. The CDR3 length is 14 residues.

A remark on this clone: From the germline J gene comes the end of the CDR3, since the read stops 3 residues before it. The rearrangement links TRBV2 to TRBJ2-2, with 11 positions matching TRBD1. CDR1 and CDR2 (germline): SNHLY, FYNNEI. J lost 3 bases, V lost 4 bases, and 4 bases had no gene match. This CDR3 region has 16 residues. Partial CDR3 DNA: TGTGCCAGCAGTGCAGGACAGGGGGCGCACACCGGGGAG. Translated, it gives CASSAGQGAHTGE. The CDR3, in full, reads CASSAGQGAHTGELFF.

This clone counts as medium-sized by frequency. CDR3 sequence reads: CASSLSGRADEKLFF. CDR3 DNA (partial): TGCGCCAGCAGCCTATCAGGGAGGGCGGATGAAAAA. This chain uses TRBV5-1 with TRBJ1-4; weak D call: TRBD1 (5 bases). The read gets to within 3 residues of the CDR3 end, and the germline J gene fills in the rest. CDR3 size: 15 residues. Trimming cost V 4 bases and J 6 bases, with 16 bases left between them. The V gene's germline CDR1 is SGHRS and CDR2 YFSETQ.

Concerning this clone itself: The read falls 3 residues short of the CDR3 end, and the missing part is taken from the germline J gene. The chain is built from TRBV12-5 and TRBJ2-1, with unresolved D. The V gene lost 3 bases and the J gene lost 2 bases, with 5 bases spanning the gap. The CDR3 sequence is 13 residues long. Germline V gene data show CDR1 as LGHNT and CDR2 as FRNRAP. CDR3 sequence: CASGFRTYNEQFF. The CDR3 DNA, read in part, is TGTGCTAGTGGTTTTAGAACCTACAATGAG.

The covered CDR3 bases are TGCAGTGCCGGGGGGCCAGGGGGCGATACCGGGGAG. Translation: CSAGGPGGDTGE. The whole CDR3 protein reads CSAGGPGGDTGELFF. The chain couples TRBV20-1 to TRBJ2-2, with D perhaps matching TRBD1 (8 bases). From the germline J gene comes the end of the CDR3, since the read stops 3 residues before it. The germline V gene encodes CDR1 DFQATT and CDR2 SNEGSKA (reference sequence). V was shortened by 6 bases and J by 5 bases, with 19 bases between the two germline ends. The CDR3 is 15 residues long.